This passage covers 18 T cell receptor beta chains from one sample sequenced in a study of T cell repertoires in cytomegalovirus infection. TCRdb passed the reads through MiXCR, listing each CDR3 protein once. This sample has fewer than 250,000 distinct CDR3 sequences, with approximately 13% found just once. The sample consisted of PBMCs. Receptors were obtained from a human donor in good health (CMV status not recorded). Some clones in this sample may be carry-over from other donors' samples.

This clonotype was picked up one time. This chain uses TRBV11-2 with TRBJ1-4; 7 bases are a match to TRBD1. The CDR3 loop spans 19 amino acids. The V segment lost 1 base and the J segment 0 bases; nucleotides outside the gene matches: 11. Germline-derived CDR1 and CDR2 are SGHAT and FQNNGV. In DNA, the CDR3 is TGTGCCAGCAGCTTAGTAGGAGCAGGGACAGCAGCAACTAATGAAAAACTGTTTTTT. This gives the protein CASSLVGAGTAATNEKLFF.

At least ten counts were recorded for this clonotype. The genes are TRBV7-2 and TRBJ2-1, with a weak D call TRBD1 (5 bases). Deletions cut 7 bases from V and 6 bases from J, with 7 bases between. CDR1 and CDR2 (germline): SGHTA, FQGNSA. The CDR3 has 11 amino acids. The CDR3 DNA follows: TGTGCCAGCAAAGGGGTCAATGAGCAGTTCTTC. Translation: CASKGVNEQFF. Variable domain in full (rest from reference TRBV7-2 and TRBJ2-1): GAGVSQSPSNKVTEKGKDVELRCDPISGHTALYWYRQSLGQGLEFLIYFQGNSAPDKSGLPSDRFSAERTGGSVSTLTIQRTQQEDSAVYLCASKGVNEQFFGPGTRLTVL.

J is TRBJ2-3 and V is TRBV6-4, with 10 bases matching TRBD2. Germline V CDR1 and CDR2: MRHNA, SNTAGT. The CDR3 sequence is 15 residues long. V dropped 5 bases and J dropped 3; count of bases not matched to a gene: 5. The CDR3 loop reads CASSFSGGATDTQYF. For the CDR3, the DNA is TGTGCCAGCAGTTTCAGCGGGGGGGCAACAGATACGCAGTATTTT.

The V call is TRBV15, the J call TRBJ1-5; D is ambiguous. This CDR3 contains 13 residues. The ends were cut back, 6 bases at V and 8 bases at J, with 14 bases in the middle. Germline V gene data show CDR1 as LNHNV and CDR2 as YYDKDF (reference sequence). CDR3 coding DNA: TGTGCCACCAGACGGTACAGCAGTGAGCCCCAGCATTTT. Encoded protein: CATRRYSSEPQHF.

This clonotype was found many times. The chain couples TRBV25-1 to TRBJ1-4, with 7 positions matching TRBD1. The J segment lost 4 bases and the V segment lost 9 bases, leaving 5 bases of the junction unmatched. The CDR3 length is 13 residues. Per germline, CDR1 MGHDK and CDR2 SYGVNS. The CDR3 sequence is CASRQGGNEKLFF. In DNA, the CDR3 is TGTGCCAGTCGACAGGGTGGTAATGAAAAACTGTTTTTT.

In its sample, this clonotype was seen many times. The chain recombines TRBV7-2 with TRBJ2-5, with D unresolved. The CDR3 extends over 11 amino acids. V lost 6 bases and J lost 1, with 3 bases in between. CDR1 is SGHTA and CDR2 is FQGNSA in the germline V gene. CDR3 in amino acids: CASSRQETQYF. The CDR3 region has the DNA TGTGCCAGCAGTCGCCAAGAGACCCAGTACTTC.

The CDR3 loop is CASSLRRGGGYTF. The CDR3, as DNA: TGTGCCAGCAGTTTGAGACGGGGAGGAGGCTACACCTTC. The rearrangement uses TRBV12-3 or TRBV12-4 and TRBJ1-2; D remains ambiguous. The V end was cut by 3 bases, the J end by 8 bases, with 13 bases between. The CDR3 loop spans 13 amino acids.

This clonotype was seen at least ten times. The V and J genes are TRBV28 and TRBJ1-2, with a weak D call TRBD1 (6 bases). Trimming pared 8 bases from V and 0 bases from J, leaving 22 bases between. CDR1 is MDHEN, CDR2 SYDVKM, per germline. CDR3 length equals 17 residues. The CDR3 protein is CASSEGGQGNSNYGYTF. The DNA for the CDR3 is TGTGCCAGCTCCGAGGGCGGCCAGGGGAACTCTAACTATGGCTACACCTTC.

In its sample, this clonotype was seen many times. V usage is TRBV7-2 and J usage is TRBJ2-5, with D tentatively TRBD2 (5 bases). V lost 1 base, J lost 4 bases, and 19 bases lay in between. Germline V gene data show CDR1 as SGHTA and CDR2 as FQGNSA. The CDR3 runs 17 residues. This CDR3 is CASSLEISGKKGETQYF. The CDR3 nucleotides read TGTGCCAGCAGCTTAGAGATCTCCGGGAAAAAGGGAGAGACCCAGTACTTC.

In its sample, this clonotype was seen many times. The V and J genes are TRBV7-9 and TRBJ1-2, with D tentatively TRBD1 (5 bases). This CDR3 spans 15 amino acids. Per the germline V gene, CDR1 is SEHNR and CDR2 is FQNEAQ (reference sequence). Trimming shortened V by 0 bases and J by 5 bases, and 13 bases separated the two germline ends. CDR3 DNA: TGTGCCAGCAGCTTAGCAGTGACAGTAGTATATGGCTACACCTTC. The encoded protein is CASSLAVTVVYGYTF.

This clonotype was recorded many times. The CDR3 DNA is TGTGCCAGCAGCTCCACCTTCCCCGCTGAGCAGTTCTTC. This codes for CASSSTFPAEQFF. The chain carries TRBV7-2 and TRBJ2-1; D call uncertain. The V end lost 4 bases, the J end lost 9 bases, and 13 bases lay between the germline ends. This CDR3 contains 13 residues. The germline CDR1 and CDR2 sequences are SGHTA and FQGNSA.

This clonotype was counted many times. The chain recombines TRBV7-2 with TRBJ2-5, with 8 bases matching TRBD1. CDR1 is SGHTA, CDR2 FQGNSA, per germline. The CDR3 is made up of 14 amino acids. V lost 6 bases and J lost 1; bases outside the gene matches: 4. The CDR3 nucleotides are TGTGCCAGCAGTCGGGACAGGACCCAAGAGACCCAGTACTTC. It yields the protein CASSRDRTQETQYF.

The chain has TRBV28 and TRBJ2-1, with D perhaps TRBD2 (6 bases). The ends were cut back, 8 bases at V and 5 bases at J, with 16 bases in the middle. This CDR3 region has 14 residues. The germline V gene encodes CDR1 MDHEN and CDR2 SYDVKM. The CDR3 bases are TGTGCCAGCTTACCTAGTGGGGGGAACAATGAGCAGTTCTTC. It encodes CASLPSGGNNEQFF.

The chain joins TRBV29-1 to TRBJ2-5, with TRBD1 as a possible D gene (6 bases). Germline CDR1 SQVTM, CDR2 ANQGSEA. Trimming removed 6 bases from V and 3 bases from J, with 14 bases in between. The CDR3 spans 13 residues. The CDR3 DNA follows: TGCAGCGTGCTCGGGAACAGGGAAGAGACCCAGTACTTC. This gives the protein CSVLGNREETQYF.

This clonotype was observed at least ten times. The chain is built from TRBV19 and TRBJ2-1, with unresolved D. Germline assignment: CDR1 LNHDA and CDR2 SQIVND (reference sequence). Trimming shortened V by 4 bases and J by 0 bases, and 10 bases separated the two germline ends. This CDR3 spans 15 amino acids. DNA for the CDR3: TGTGCCAGTAGTACCCTCCGAAGCTCCTACAATGAGCAGTTCTTC. Its translation: CASSTLRSSYNEQFF.

This clonotype was seen ten or more times. The chain uses TRBV7-2 and TRBJ1-5, with D possibly being TRBD1 (5 bases). V was cut by 5 bases and J by 2 bases, with 13 bases left in between. CDR1 is SGHTA, CDR2 FQGNSA, per germline. The CDR3 sequence is 15 residues long. This CDR3 is CASSASGGGNQPQHF. DNA of the CDR3: TGTGCCAGCAGCGCGAGTGGAGGGGGCAATCAGCCCCAGCATTTT.

This clonotype appeared many times. This chain connects TRBV7-2 to TRBJ1-2; maybe TRBD1 (5 bases). V lost 5 bases and J 9 bases, leaving 13 bases between the germline ends. Germline loops: CDR1 SGHTA, CDR2 FQGNSA. This CDR3 spans 12 amino acids. The CDR3 region has the DNA TGTGCCAGCAGCACAGGTCCCGGGAGCTACACCTTC. As protein: CASSTGPGSYTF.

This clonotype was recorded at least ten times. J is TRBJ1-1 and V is TRBV7-2, with a possible D match to TRBD1 (5 bases). The CDR3 runs 13 residues. Germline V gives CDR1 SGHTA, CDR2 FQGNSA. V was shortened by 2 bases and J by 5 bases, with 9 bases between the two germline ends. DNA for the CDR3: TGTGCCAGCAGCTTACAGGGTTATACTGAAGCTTTCTTT. It codes for CASSLQGYTEAFF.